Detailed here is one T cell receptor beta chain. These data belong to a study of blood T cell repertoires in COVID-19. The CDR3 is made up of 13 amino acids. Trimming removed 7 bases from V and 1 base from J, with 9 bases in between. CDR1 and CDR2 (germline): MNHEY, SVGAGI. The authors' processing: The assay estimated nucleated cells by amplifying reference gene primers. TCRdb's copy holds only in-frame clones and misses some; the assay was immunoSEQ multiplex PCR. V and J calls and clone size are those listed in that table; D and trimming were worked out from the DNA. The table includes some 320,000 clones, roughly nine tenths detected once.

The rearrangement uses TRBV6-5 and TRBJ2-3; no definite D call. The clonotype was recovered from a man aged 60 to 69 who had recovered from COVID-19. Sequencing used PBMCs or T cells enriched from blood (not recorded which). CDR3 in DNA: TGTGCCAGCACCAACGAGGGCACAGATACGCAGTATTTT. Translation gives CASTNEGTDTQYF.